This T cell receptor (beta chain) was obtained from a study of CD8 T cells in Susac syndrome. Reverse transcription of roughly 0.5 to 1 ug RNA was carried out with random hexamers. Each CDR3 protein gets one entry after TCRdb re-called the immunoSEQ multiplex PCR reads with MiXCR. The sample comprises roughly 130,000 distinct CDR3 sequences, 90% to 95% of which are singletons, and 0.25% to 0.3% rests with the top ten. V shed 1 base, J shed 5 bases, and the junction held 7 bases outside the gene matches. Per the germline V gene, CDR1 is LGHDT and CDR2 is YNNKEL (reference sequence). This CDR3 has 16 residues.

J is TRBJ2-5 and V is TRBV3-1; TRBD2 matches 10 bases. The clonotype originates from a human donor with Susac syndrome. Sequenced sample: CD8+ T cells from PBMCs. CDR3 protein: CASSQASGGVMETQYF. CDR3 in DNA: TGTGCCAGCAGCCAAGCCAGCGGGGGGGTAATGGAGACCCAGTACTTC.